This T cell receptor beta chain was identified in a study of blood T cell repertoires in COVID-19 (dated by TCRdb to 2020 to 2022). A note on the overall study: The collaborator samples originated in the United States, Italy and Spain and spanned the acute and convalescent phases of COVID-19. The prospective study material was composed of cDNA or gDNA derived from T cells, B-cell-depleted T cells, or PBMCs. Subjects who had been exposed to COVID-19, were actively infected with it, or had recovered from it provided the deeply sampled blood TCRbeta repertoires that made up the dataset. The repertoires were made available in a free public database intended to serve as a resource for research on the immune response to SARS-CoV-2. The samples were drawn from two sources: the first 160 participants of the ongoing ImmuneRACE study, and over 1,000 subjects contributed by 6 global collaborators. A de-identified subject ID, COVID-19 status, age in years and sex were almost always included in the sample metadata. Where HLA class I and class II types were available, the types were taken from metadata supplied by the sample provider, not from assay-based typing.

The immunoSEQ Assay, a bias-controlled multiplex PCR, was used to amplify TCRbeta CDR3 regions from genomic DNA. Regarding the original processing steps: The number of nucleated cells in each sample was estimated from the amplification of reference gene primers within the assay. Sequence reads were collapsed and filtered to measure the absolute abundance of every unique TCRbeta CDR3 rearrangement. Productive Simpson clonality was computed per sample as the square root of Simpson's diversity index over productive rearrangements. In its TCRdb copy, this immuneACCESS table keeps in-frame sequences only and misses some clones. Where compared with another copy, unresolved V genes explain less than half of these, and the others have no known cause. V, J and clone size derive from that table, while D and trimming were established from the DNA sequence. The sample profile shows fewer than 130,000 clones; under 75% of them were found once. The ten largest clones represent around 7.3% of the sample.

A remark on this clone: Its antigen remains undetermined. Per-nucleotide qualities are absent, and no much larger clonotype sits a single base away.

Whole blood was collected in K2EDTA tubes by collaborating institutions according to the institutions' own protocols. For TCRbeta analysis, collaborators shipped samples as frozen whole blood, isolated PBMCs, or DNA extracted from either of those sample types. Summary of the overall study and its limitations: How much clinical and demographic metadata was included differed by source and by participant, and the metadata was provided uncurated.

Sample: peripheral blood. The source of this sequence is an older woman with acute or convalescent COVID-19.

Here is the DNA: TGTGCCAGCAGCTTCGGGACAGGTACCTACGAGCAGTACTTC. It specifies CASSFGTGTYEQYF. The sequence is built from TRBV13 and TRBJ2-7; 8 central nucleotides agree with TRBD1. V lost 3 bases and J lost 2 bases, and the count of bases not matched to a germline gene is 3. The germline V gene (reference sequence) provides CDR1 PRHDT and CDR2 FYEKMQ. The CDR3 has 14 amino acids, counting the end cysteine and phenylalanine. Only CDR3 DNA remains: 42 bases, in frame from the first base.